The rows below give T cell receptor beta chains drawn from one sample of a study of T cells after yellow fever vaccination. TCRdb passed the 5' RACE reads through MiXCR, listing each CDR3 protein once. Among about 300,000 distinct CDR3 sequences listed, 6.8% were seen once. The source material was PBMCs, sampled about 41 days after the first yellow fever vaccination. Source of these receptors: a man aged 18 to 29 who received the YFV17D yellow fever vaccine. CDR3s include the opening cysteine and the closing phenylalanine or tryptophan. A D gene is named only where the DNA matches it firmly. A clone size is listed for some rows: how often the clone was seen (once, few, many), or a class if it is expanded.

many,TRBJ2-1,TRBV7-8,TRBD1,CASSLVDRGLEQFF,TGTGCCAGCAGCTTAGTGGACAGGGGGCTTGAGCAGTTCTTC
many,TRBJ2-1,TRBV7-9,-,CASSSGISSYNEQFF,TGTGCCAGCAGCTCAGGGATTAGTTCCTACAATGAGCAGTTCTTC
few,TRBJ2-1,TRBV4-1,-,CASSDRDAYNEQFF,TGCGCCAGCAGCGATCGGGACGCTTACAATGAGCAGTTCTTC
many,TRBJ2-3,TRBV10-3,-,CAIAAGPRALTDTQYF,TGTGCCATCGCCGCCGGTCCCAGGGCCCTCACAGATACGCAGTATTTT
few,TRBJ1-1,TRBV4-1,-,CASSQGGRENTEAFF,TGCGCCAGCAGCCAAGGTGGACGGGAGAACACTGAAGCTTTCTTT
few,TRBJ2-7,TRBV12-3/TRBV12-4,-,CASSPRGLEQYF,TGTGCCAGCAGTCCCCGGGGACTCGAGCAGTACTTC
few,TRBJ2-2,TRBV27,-,CASSLLRDWNTGELFF,TGTGCCAGCAGTTTATTAAGGGACTGGAACACCGGGGAGCTGTTTTTT
few,TRBJ1-5,TRBV18,TRBD1,CASSPPGTGLGSNQPQHF,TGTGCCAGCTCACCACCCGGGACAGGGTTAGGTAGCAATCAGCCCCAGCATTTT
few,TRBJ1-1,TRBV6-1,TRBD1,CATRDRPNTEAFF,TGTGCCACAAGGGACAGGCCTAACACTGAAGCTTTCTTT
-,TRBJ1-1,TRBV20-1,TRBD1,CSARWDRDEAFF,TGCAGTGCTAGGTGGGACAGGGATGAAGCTTTCTTT
-,TRBJ2-1,TRBV6-5,-,CASSYSTLGSYNEQFF,TGTGCCAGCAGTTACTCAACCCTGGGTTCCTACAATGAGCAGTTCTTC
-,TRBJ2-5,TRBV27,-,CASSLYRSQTQYF,TGTGCCAGCAGTTTATACCGCAGCCAGACCCAGTACTTC
few,TRBJ1-4,TRBV4-1,-,CASSLGGAEKLFF,TGCGCCAGCAGCCTGGGGGGAGCGGAAAAACTGTTTTTT
few,TRBJ2-7,TRBV18,-,CASSPRVEEQYF,TGTGCCAGCTCGCCGCGGGTGGAGGAGCAGTACTTC
few,TRBJ2-3,TRBV27,-,CASSRGAGLTDTQYF,TGTGCCAGCAGCCGGGGGGCCGGTCTTACAGATACGCAGTATTTT
-,TRBJ2-7,TRBV20-1,TRBD1,CSAPRGSPYEQYF,TGCAGTGCTCCCAGGGGGAGCCCCTACGAGCAGTACTTC
-,TRBJ1-1,TRBV10-3,-,CAAAGLGGTEAFF,TGTGCCGCCGCGGGCCTCGGGGGCACTGAAGCTTTCTTT
medium-sized,TRBJ1-4,TRBV5-1,-,CASSLGPSGDGEKLFF,TGCGCCAGCAGCTTGGGTCCGTCGGGAGATGGGGAAAAACTGTTTTTT
-,TRBJ2-5,TRBV5-1,TRBD2,CASSGGNSGVQETQYF,TGCGCCAGCAGCGGGGGAAATAGCGGGGTCCAAGAGACCCAGTACTTC
-,TRBJ1-4,TRBV3-1,-,CASSQPDTFATNEKLFF,TGTGCCTCCAGCCAACCGGACACCTTTGCAACTAATGAAAAACTGTTTTTT
many,TRBJ2-2,TRBV6-1,-,CASRPQPGGNTGELFF,TGTGCCAGCAGACCTCAACCGGGGGGCAACACCGGGGAGCTGTTTTTT
many,TRBJ1-5,TRBV29-1,-,CSVAGRGNQPQHF,TGCAGCGTGGCGGGCAGGGGCAATCAGCCCCAGCATTTT
few,TRBJ2-5,TRBV3-1,-,CASTQVGTEQETQYF,TGTGCCAGCACCCAGGTCGGGACGGAACAAGAGACCCAGTACTTC
many,TRBJ2-1,TRBV7-9,-,CASSPSRGGRVNEQFF,TGTGCCAGCAGCCCTTCCCGCGGTGGCAGGGTCAATGAGCAGTTCTTC
-,TRBJ1-5,TRBV20-1,-,CSASPPLKEQPQHF,TGCAGTGCTAGCCCGCCCTTGAAGGAGCAGCCCCAGCATTTT
-,TRBJ1-6,TRBV7-6,TRBD1,CASSSRTGGIGSPLHF,TGTGCCAGCAGCTCCCGGACAGGGGGGATTGGTTCACCCCTCCACTTT
-,TRBJ2-3,TRBV3-1,-,CASSHGSPPTRDTQYF,TGTGCCAGCAGCCACGGAAGTCCCCCCACTAGGGATACGCAGTATTTT
few,TRBJ1-5,TRBV18,TRBD1,CASSLGGQGGNQPQHF,TGTGCCAGCTCACTGGGGGGACAGGGCGGCAATCAGCCCCAGCATTTT
many,TRBJ2-1,TRBV7-3,TRBD2,CASSSTSGSSYNEQFF,TGTGCCAGCAGCTCGACTAGCGGATCATCCTACAATGAGCAGTTCTTC